One T cell receptor beta chain is described in this entry. What it binds is not known. This record comes from a study of T cell responses to AZD1222 COVID-19 vaccine. Study-wide points: Females made up more of the donors, who were largely white British, and clonal diversity may have come out too low. Baseline seropositivity occurred in only 5 to 7 AZD1222 recipients. Per reports, nearly half of all spike-specific TCRs target regions that are unmutated in variants.

The CDR3 is made up of 16 amino acids. Trimming shortened V by 0 bases and J by 5 bases, and 16 bases separated the two germline ends. Germline V gene sequence: CDR1 SNHLY, CDR2 FYNNEI. The assay was immunoSEQ multiplex PCR, and TCRdb's table has in-frame clones only and misses some. The sample has about 140,000 clones; about nine tenths are singletons. This rearrangement joins TRBV2 to TRBJ1-2; no clear D. The receptor comes from an adult in good health. The sample in question was peripheral blood, obtained on day 0 of AZD1222 vaccination. CDR3 loop: CASSEAVDRRLYGYTF. Written as DNA, the CDR3 is TGTGCCAGCAGTGAAGCGGTCGATAGAAGACTGTATGGCTACACCTTC.